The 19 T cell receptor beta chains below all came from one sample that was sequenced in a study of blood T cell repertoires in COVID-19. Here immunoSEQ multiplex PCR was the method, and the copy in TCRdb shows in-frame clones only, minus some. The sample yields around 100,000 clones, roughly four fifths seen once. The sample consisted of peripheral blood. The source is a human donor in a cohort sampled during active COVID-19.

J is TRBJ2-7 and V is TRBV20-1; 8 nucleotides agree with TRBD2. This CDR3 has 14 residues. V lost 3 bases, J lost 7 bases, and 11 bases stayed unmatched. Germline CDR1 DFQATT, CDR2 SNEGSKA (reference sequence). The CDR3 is CSASSQRGFWEQYF. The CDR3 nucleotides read TGCAGTGCTAGTTCACAGCGGGGGTTCTGGGAGCAGTACTTC.

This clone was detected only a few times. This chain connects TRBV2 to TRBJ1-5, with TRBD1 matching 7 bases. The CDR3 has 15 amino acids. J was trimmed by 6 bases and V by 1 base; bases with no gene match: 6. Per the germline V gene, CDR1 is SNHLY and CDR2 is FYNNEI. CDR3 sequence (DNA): TGTGCCAGCAGTGAAGGACAGGGTCGTATTCAGCCCCAGCATTTT. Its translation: CASSEGQGRIQPQHF.

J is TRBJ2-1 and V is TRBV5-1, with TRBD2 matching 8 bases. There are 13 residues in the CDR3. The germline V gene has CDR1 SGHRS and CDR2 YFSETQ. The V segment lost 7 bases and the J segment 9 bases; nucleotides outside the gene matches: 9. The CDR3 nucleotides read TGCGCCAGCCGTAGCGGGATAGGGGGTGAGCAGTTCTTC. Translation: CASRSGIGGEQFF. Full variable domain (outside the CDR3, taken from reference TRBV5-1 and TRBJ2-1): KAGVTQTPRYLIKTRGQQVTLSCSPISGHRSVSWYQQTPGQGLQFLFEYFSETQRNKGNFPGRFSGRQFSNSRSEMNVSTLELGDSALYLCASRSGIGGEQFFGPGTRLTVL.

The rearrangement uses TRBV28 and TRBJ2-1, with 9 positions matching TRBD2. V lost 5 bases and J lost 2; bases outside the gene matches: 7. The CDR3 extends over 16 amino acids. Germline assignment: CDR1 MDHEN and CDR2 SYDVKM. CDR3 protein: CASSKTSGHTYNEQFF. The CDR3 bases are TGTGCCAGCAGTAAAACTAGCGGGCATACCTACAATGAGCAGTTCTTC.

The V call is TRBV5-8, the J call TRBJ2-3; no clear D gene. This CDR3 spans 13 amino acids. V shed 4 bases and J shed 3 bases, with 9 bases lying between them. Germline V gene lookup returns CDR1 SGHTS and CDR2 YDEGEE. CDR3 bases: TGTGCCAGCAGCCCGAGATTAACAGATACGCAGTATTTT. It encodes CASSPRLTDTQYF. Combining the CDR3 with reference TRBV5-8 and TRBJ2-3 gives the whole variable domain EAGVTQSPTHLIKTRGQQATLRCSPISGHTSVYWYQQALGLGLQFLLWYDEGEERNRGNFPPRFSGRQFPNYSSELNVNALELEDSALYLCASSPRLTDTQYFGPGTRLTVL.

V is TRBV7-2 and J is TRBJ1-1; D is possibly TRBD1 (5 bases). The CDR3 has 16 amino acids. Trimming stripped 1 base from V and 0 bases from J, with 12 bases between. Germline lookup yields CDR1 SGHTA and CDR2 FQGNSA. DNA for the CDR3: TGTGCCAGCAGCTTAGAAACTGCAGGGATGAACACTGAAGCTTTCTTT. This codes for CASSLETAGMNTEAFF. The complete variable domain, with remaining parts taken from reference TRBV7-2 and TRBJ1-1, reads GAGVSQSPSNKVTEKGKDVELRCDPISGHTALYWYRQSLGQGLEFLIYFQGNSAPDKSGLPSDRFSAERTGGSVSTLTIQRTQQEDSAVYLCASSLETAGMNTEAFFGQGTRLTVV.

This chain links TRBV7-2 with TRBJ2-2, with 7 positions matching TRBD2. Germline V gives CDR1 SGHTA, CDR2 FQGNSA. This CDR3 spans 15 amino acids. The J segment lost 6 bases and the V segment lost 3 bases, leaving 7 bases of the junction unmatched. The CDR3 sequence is CASSFSGLVPGELFF. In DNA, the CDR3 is TGTGCCAGCAGCTTCTCCGGACTAGTCCCCGGGGAGCTGTTTTTT.

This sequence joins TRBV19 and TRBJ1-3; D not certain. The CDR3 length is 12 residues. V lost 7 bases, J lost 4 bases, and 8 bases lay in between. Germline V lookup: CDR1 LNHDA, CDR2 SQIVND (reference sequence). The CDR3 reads CASTGSGNTIYF. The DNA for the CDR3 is TGTGCCAGTACGGGATCAGGAAACACCATATATTTT.

CDR3 loop: CASSLGSDSNPEQFF. The CDR3 bases are TGTGCCAGCAGCTTAGGGTCGGACTCGAACCCTGAGCAGTTCTTC. This chain joins TRBV11-3 and TRBJ2-1; TRBD2 might be the D (5 bases). V was cut by 1 base and J by 9 bases, with 16 bases left in between. CDR3 length: 15 amino acids. Looked up from germline, CDR1 is SGHNT and CDR2 is YENEEA. The complete variable domain, with remaining parts taken from reference TRBV11-3 and TRBJ2-1, reads EAGVVQSPRYKIIEKKQPVAFWCNPISGHNTLYWYLQNLGQGPELLIRYENEEAVDDSQLPKDRFSAERLKGVDSTLKIQPAELGDSAVYLCASSLGSDSNPEQFFGPGTRLTVL.

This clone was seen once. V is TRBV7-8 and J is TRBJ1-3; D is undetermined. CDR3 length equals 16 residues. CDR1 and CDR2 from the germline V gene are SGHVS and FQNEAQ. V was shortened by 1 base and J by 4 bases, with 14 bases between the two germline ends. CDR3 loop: CASSLGNPAGGNTIYF. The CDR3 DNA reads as TGTGCCAGCAGCTTAGGTAATCCCGCGGGCGGAAACACCATATATTTT. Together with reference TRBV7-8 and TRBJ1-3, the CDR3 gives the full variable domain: GAGVSQSPRYKVAKRGQDVALRCDPISGHVSLFWYQQALGQGPEFLTYFQNEAQLDKSGLPSDRFFAERPEGSVSTLKIQRTQQEDSAVYLCASSLGNPAGGNTIYFGEGSWLTVV.

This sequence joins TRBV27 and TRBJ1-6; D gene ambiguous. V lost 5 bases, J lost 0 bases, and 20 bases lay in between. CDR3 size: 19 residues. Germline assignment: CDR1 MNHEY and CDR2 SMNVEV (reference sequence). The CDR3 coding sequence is TGTGCCAGCAGTGGATCTCCCCCCCGGGGAAGCTCCTATAATTCACCCCTCCACTTT. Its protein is CASSGSPPRGSSYNSPLHF.

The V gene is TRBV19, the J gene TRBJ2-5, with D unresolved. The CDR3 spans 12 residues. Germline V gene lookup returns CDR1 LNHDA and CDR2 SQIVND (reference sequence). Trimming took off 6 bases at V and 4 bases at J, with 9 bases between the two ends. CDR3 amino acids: CASSPPGETQYF. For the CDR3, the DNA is TGTGCCAGTAGCCCTCCGGGAGAGACCCAGTACTTC.

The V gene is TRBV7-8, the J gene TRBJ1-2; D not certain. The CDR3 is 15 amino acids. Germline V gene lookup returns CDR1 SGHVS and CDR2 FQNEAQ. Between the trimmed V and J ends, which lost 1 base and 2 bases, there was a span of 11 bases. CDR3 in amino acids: CASSLVPGANYGYTF. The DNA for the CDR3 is TGTGCCAGCAGCTTAGTGCCAGGTGCGAACTATGGCTACACCTTC.

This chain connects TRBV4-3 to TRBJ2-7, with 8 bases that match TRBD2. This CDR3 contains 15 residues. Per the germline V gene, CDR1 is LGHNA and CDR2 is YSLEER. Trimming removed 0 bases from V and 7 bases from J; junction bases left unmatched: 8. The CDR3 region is CASSQDPGGEREQYF. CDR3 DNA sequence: TGCGCCAGCAGCCAAGATCCGGGGGGGGAGAGGGAGCAGTACTTC.

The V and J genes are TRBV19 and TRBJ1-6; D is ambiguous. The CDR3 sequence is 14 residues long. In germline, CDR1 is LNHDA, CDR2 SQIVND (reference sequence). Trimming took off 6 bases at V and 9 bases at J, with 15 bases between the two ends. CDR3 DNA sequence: TGTGCCAGTAGGGCCGGGATCGAAGCTTCACCCCTCCACTTT. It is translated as CASRAGIEASPLHF.

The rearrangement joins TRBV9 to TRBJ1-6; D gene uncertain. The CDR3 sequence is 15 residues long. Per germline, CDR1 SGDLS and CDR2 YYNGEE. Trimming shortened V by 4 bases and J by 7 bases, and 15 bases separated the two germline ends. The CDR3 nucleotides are TGTGCCAGCAGCACTGGGCCCAGAGGGAATTCACCCCTCCACTTT. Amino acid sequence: CASSTGPRGNSPLHF.

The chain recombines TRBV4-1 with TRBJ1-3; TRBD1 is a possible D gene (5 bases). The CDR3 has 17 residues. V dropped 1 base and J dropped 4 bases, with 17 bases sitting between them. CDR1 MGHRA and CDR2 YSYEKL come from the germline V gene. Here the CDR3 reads CASSQAFDGTGGNTIYF. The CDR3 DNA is TGCGCCAGCAGCCAAGCGTTCGACGGGACTGGAGGAAACACCATATATTTT.

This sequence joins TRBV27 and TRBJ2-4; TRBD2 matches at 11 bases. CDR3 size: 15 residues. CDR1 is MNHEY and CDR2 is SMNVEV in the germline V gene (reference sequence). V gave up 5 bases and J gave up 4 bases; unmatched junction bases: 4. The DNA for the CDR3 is TGTGCCAGCAGTCGCATAGCGGGGGGGAAAAACATTCAGTACTTC. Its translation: CASSRIAGGKNIQYF.

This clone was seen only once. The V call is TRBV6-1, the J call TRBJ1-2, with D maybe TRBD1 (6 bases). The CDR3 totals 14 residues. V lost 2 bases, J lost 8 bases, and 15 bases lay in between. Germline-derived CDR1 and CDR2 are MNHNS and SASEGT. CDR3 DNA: TGTGCCAGCAGTGAAATAATTTTCAGGGGAGGCTACACCTTC. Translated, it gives CASSEIIFRGGYTF.